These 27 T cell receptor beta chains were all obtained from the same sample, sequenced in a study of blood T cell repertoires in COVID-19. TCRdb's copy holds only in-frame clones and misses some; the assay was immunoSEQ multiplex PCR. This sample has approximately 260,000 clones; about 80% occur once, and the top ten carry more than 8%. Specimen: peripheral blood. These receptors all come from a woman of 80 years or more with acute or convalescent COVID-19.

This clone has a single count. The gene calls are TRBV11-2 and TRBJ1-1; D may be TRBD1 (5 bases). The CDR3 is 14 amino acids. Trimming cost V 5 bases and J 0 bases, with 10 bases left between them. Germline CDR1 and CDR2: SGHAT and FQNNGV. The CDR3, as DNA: TGTGCCAGCAGCCCGGCAGGGATGAACACTGAAGCTTTCTTT. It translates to CASSPAGMNTEAFF.

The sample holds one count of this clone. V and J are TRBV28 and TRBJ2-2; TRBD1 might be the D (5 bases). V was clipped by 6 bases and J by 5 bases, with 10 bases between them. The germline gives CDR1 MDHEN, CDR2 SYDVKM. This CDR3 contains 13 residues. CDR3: CASRIGETGELFF. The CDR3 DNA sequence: TGTGCCAGCAGGATAGGGGAAACCGGGGAGCTGTTTTTT.

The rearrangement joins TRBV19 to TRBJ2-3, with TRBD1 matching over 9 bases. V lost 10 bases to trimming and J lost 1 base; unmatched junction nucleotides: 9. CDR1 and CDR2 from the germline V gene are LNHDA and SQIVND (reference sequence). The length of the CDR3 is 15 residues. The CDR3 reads CATTGTGPRTDTQYF. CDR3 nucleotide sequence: TGTGCCACTACCGGGACAGGGCCCCGCACAGATACGCAGTATTTT.

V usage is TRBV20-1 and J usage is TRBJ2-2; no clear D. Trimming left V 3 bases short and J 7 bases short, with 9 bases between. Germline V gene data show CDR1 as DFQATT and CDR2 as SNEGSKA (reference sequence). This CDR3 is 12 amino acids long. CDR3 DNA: TGCAGTGCTAGTGGTCGACTCGGGGAGCTGTTTTTT. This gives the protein CSASGRLGELFF.

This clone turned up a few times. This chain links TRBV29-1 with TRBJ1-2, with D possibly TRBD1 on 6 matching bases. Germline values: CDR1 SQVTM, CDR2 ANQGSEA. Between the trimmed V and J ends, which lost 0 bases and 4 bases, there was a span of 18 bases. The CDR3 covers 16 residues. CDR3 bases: TGCAGCGTTGAAGATCCTGTAGGCAGGGGTGGCTATGGCTACACCTTC. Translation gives CSVEDPVGRGGYGYTF.

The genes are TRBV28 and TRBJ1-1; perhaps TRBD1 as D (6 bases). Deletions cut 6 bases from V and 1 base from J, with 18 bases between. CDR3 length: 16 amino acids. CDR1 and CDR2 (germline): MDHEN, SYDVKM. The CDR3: CASRSFRDTENTEAFF. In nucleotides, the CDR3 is TGTGCCAGCAGATCCTTTCGGGACACAGAGAACACTGAAGCTTTCTTT.

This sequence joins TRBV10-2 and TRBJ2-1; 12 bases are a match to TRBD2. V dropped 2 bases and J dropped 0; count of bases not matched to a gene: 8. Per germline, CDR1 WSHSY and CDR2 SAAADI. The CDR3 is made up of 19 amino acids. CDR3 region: CASSETSGGTAGSYNEQFF. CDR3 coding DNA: TGCGCCAGCAGTGAGACTAGCGGGGGGACCGCGGGCTCCTACAATGAGCAGTTCTTC.

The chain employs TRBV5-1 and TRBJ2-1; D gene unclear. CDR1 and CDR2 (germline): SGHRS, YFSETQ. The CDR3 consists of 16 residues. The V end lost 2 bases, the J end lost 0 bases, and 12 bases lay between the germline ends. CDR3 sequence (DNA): TGCGCCAGCAGCTTTCCCACTATCCTCTCCTACAATGAGCAGTTCTTC. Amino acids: CASSFPTILSYNEQFF. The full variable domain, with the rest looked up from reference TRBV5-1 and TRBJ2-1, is KAGVTQTPRYLIKTRGQQVTLSCSPISGHRSVSWYQQTPGQGLQFLFEYFSETQRNKGNFPGRFSGRQFSNSRSEMNVSTLELGDSALYLCASSFPTILSYNEQFFGPGTRLTVL.

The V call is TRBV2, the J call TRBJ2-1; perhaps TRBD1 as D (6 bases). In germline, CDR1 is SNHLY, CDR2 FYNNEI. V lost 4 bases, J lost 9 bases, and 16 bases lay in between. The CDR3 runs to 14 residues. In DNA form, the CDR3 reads TGTGCCAGCAGTGCGACCGGAACAGGGTTTGAGCAGTTCTTC. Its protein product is CASSATGTGFEQFF.

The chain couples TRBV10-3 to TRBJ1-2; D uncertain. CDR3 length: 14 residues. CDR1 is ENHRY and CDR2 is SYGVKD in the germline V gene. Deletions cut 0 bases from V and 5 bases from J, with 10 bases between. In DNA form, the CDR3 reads TGTGCCATCAGTGAGTCTAACAGTAGGTATGGCTACACCTTC. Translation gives CAISESNSRYGYTF.

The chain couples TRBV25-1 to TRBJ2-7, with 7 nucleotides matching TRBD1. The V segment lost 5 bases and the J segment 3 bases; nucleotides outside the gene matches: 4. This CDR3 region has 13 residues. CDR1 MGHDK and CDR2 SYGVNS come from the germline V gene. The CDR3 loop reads CASSLGQIYEQYF. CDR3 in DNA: TGTGCCAGCAGTTTGGGACAGATCTACGAGCAGTACTTC.

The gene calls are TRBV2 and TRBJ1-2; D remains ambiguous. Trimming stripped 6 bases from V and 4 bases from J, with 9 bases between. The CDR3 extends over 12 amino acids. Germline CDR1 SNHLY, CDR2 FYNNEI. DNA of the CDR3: TGTGCCAGCAGGCGGGTCGCCTATGGCTACACCTTC. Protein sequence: CASRRVAYGYTF.

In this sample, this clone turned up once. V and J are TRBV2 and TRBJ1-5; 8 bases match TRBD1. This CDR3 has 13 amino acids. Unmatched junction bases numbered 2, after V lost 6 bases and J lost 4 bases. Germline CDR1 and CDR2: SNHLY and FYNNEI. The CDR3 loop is CASRDRVNQPQHF. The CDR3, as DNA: TGTGCCAGCAGGGACAGGGTTAATCAGCCCCAGCATTTT.

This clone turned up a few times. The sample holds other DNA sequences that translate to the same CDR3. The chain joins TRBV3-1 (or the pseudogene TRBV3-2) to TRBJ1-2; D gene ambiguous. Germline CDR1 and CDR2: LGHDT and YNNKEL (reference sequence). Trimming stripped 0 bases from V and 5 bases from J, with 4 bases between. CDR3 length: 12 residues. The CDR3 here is CASSQDSYGYTF. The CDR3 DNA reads TGTGCCAGCAGCCAAGACAGTTATGGCTACACCTTC.

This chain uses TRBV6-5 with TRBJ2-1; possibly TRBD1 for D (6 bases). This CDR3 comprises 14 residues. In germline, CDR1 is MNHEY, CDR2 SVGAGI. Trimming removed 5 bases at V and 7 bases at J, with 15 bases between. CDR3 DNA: TGTGCCAGCAGTAACAGGGAAGGTTGGAATGAGCAGTTCTTC. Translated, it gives CASSNREGWNEQFF.

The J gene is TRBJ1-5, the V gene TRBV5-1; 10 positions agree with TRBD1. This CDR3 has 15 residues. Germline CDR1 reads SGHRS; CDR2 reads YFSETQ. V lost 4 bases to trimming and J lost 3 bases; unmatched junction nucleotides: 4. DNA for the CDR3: TGCGCCAGCAGCCTAGACAGGGGGCCCAATCAGCCCCAGCATTTT. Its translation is CASSLDRGPNQPQHF.

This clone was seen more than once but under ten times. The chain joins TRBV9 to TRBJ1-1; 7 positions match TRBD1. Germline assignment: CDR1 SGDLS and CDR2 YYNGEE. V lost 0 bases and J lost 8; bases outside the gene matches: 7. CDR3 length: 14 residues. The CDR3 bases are TGTGCCAGCAGCGTAGTCCCCCAGACAGGGGAAGCTTTCTTT. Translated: CASSVVPQTGEAFF.

The CDR3 DNA sequence: TGTGCCACCAGAGCCTGGACTGAAGGGGGTGGAGAGACCCAGTACTTC. It encodes CATRAWTEGGGETQYF. The chain has TRBV24-1 and TRBJ2-5, with D perhaps matching TRBD1 (6 bases). Germline V gene data show CDR1 as KGHDR and CDR2 as SFDVKD. This CDR3 contains 16 residues. With 7 bases removed from V and 4 bases from J, the gap between germline ends came to 21 bases.

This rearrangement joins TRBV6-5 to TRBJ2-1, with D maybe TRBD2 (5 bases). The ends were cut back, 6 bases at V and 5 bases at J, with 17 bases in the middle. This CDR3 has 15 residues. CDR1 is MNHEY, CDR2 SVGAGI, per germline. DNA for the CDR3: TGTGCCAGCAGCCTGAACGGGGATGCCCACAATGAGCAGTTCTTC. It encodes CASSLNGDAHNEQFF.

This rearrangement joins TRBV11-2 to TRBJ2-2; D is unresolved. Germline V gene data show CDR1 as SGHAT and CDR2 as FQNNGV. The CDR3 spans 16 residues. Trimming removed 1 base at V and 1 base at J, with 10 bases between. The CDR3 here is CASSLVPRLNTGELFF. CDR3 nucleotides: TGTGCCAGCAGCTTAGTTCCCAGGCTGAACACCGGGGAGCTGTTTTTT.

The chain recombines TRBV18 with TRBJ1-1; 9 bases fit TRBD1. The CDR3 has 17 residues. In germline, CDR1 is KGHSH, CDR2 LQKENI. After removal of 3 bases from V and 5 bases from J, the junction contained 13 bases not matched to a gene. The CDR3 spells CASSPLLGQGKLTEAFF. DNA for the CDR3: TGTGCCAGCTCACCTCTTCTAGGACAGGGGAAGCTAACTGAAGCTTTCTTT. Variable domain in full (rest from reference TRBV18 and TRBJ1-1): NAGVMQNPRHLVRRRGQEARLRCSPMKGHSHVYWYRQLPEEGLKFMVYLQKENIIDESGMPKERFSAEFPKEGPSILRIQQVVRGDSAAYFCASSPLLGQGKLTEAFFGQGTRLTVV.

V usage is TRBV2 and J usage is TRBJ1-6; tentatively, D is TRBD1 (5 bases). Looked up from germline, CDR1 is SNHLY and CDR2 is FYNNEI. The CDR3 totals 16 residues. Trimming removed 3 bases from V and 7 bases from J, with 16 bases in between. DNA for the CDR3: TGTGCCAGCAGTGACGCGGAGGGCCGGGGGAATTCACCCCTCCACTTT. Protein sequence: CASSDAEGRGNSPLHF.

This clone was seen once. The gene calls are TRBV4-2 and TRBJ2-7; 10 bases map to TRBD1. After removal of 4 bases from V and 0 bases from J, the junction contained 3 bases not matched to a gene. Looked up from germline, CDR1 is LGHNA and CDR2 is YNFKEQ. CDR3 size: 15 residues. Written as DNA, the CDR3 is TGTGCCAGCAGCCGCTGGGACAGGGGCTCCTACGAGCAGTACTTC. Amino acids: CASSRWDRGSYEQYF.

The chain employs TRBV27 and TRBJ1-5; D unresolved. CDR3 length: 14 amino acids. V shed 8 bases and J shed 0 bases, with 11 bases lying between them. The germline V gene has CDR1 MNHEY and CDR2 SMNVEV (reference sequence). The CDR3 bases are TGTGCCAGCGCGGCGGAAAATAGCAATCAGCCCCAGCATTTT. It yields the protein CASAAENSNQPQHF.

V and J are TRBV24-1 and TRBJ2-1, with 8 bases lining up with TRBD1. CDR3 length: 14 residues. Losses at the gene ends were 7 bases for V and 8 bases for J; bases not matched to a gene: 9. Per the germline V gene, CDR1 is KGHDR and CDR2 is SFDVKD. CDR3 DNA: TGTGCCACCAGGGGGACAGGAGGTTCCGATGAGCAGTTCTTC. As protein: CATRGTGGSDEQFF.

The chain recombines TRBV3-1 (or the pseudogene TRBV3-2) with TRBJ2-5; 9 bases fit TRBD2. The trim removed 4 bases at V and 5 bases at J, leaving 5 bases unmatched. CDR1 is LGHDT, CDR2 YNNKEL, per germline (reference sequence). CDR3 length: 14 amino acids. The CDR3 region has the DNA TGTGCCAGCAGCCTTAGCGGGGGCCGGGAGACCCAGTACTTC. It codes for CASSLSGGRETQYF.

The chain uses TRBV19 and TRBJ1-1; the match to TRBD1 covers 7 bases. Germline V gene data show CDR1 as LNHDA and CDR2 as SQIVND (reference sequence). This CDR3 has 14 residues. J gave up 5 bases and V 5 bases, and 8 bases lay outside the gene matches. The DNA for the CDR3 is TGTGCCAGTAGTCCAAGACAGGGTAGGACTGAAGCTTTCTTT. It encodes CASSPRQGRTEAFF.